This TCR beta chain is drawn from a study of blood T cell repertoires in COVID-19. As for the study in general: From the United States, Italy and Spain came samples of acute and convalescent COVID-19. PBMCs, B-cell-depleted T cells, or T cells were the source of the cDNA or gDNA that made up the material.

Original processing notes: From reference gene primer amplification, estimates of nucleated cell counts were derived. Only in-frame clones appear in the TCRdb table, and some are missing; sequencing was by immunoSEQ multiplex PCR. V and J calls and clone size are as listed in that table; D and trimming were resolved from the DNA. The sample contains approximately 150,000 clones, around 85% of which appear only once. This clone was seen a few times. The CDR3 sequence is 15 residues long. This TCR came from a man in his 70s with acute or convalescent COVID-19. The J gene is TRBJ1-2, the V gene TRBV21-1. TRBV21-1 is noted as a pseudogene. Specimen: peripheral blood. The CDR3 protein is CASSKVAGRNYGYTF. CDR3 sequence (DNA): TGTGCCAGCAGCAAAGTGGCGGGTAGGAACTATGGCTACACCTTC.